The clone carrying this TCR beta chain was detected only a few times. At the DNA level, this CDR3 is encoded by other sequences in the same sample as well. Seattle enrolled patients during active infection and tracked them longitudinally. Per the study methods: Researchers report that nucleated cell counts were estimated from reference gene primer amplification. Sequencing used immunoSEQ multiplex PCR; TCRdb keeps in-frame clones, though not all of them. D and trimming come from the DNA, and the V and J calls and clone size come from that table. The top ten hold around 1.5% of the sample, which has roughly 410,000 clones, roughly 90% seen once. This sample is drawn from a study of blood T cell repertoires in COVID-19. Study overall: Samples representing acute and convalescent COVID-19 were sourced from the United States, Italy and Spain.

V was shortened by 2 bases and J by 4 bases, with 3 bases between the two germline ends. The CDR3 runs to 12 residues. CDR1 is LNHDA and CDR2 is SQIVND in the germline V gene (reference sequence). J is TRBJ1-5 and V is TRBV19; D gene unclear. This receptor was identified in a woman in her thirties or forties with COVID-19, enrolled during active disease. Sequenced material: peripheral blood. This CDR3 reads CASSIRNQPQHF. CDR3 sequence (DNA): TGTGCCAGTAGTATACGGAATCAGCCCCAGCATTTT.